These T cell receptor beta chains were read from a single sample in a study of CD8 T cells in ankylosing spondylitis. MiXCR was run by TCRdb on the 5' RACE reads, yielding one entry per CDR3 protein. The sample comprises more than 150,000 distinct CDR3 sequences, roughly 12% of which are singletons, and about 27% rests with the top ten. Sequenced material: blood, either unsorted or a sorted T cell fraction (not recorded which). The origin of the receptors is a male donor with ankylosing spondylitis or in good health (not recorded which). Both conserved end residues are part of each CDR3. A D gene is named only where the DNA matches it firmly. Clone size appears in some rows only: once, few, many, or a class for an expanded clone.

>TRBV10-1|TRBJ1-2|.|.
TGCGCCAGCAGTGAGTCCCTGGACAGACCGTATGGCTACACCTTC
CASSESLDRPYGYTF
>TRBV20-1|TRBJ2-7|.|TRBD2
TGCAGTGCTCGAGAACTAGCGGGGGGCTCCTACGAGCAGTACTTC
CSARELAGGSYEQYF
>TRBV5-6|TRBJ2-1|.|.
TGTGCCAGCGATCTTAGCGAGGCCTACAATGAGCAGTTCTTC
CASDLSEAYNEQFF
>TRBV7-8|TRBJ2-7|.|.
TGTGCCATCAGTCCTGGACAGACCGCCAGAGGAAACGAGCAGTACTTC
CAISPGQTARGNEQYF
>TRBV10-3|TRBJ2-7|many|.
TGTGCCATCAGTAGGAGCGACTACGAGCAGTACTTC
CAISRSDYEQYF
>TRBV11-2|TRBJ1-2|few|.
TGTGCCAGCAGCTTAGCGGGGGGGGCGAACTATGGCTACACCTTC
CASSLAGGANYGYTF
>TRBV11-2|TRBJ1-2|many|.
TGTGCCAGCAGCCTCGAATCAACCTATGGCTACACCTTC
CASSLESTYGYTF
>TRBV20-1|TRBJ1-4|many|.
TGCAGTGCCATGAGGGGCTTTAATGAAAAACTGTTTTTT
CSAMRGFNEKLFF
>TRBV12-3/TRBV12-4|TRBJ2-5|few|TRBD1
TGTGCCAGCAGTTTAAGGATGGGACAGCAAGAGACCCAGTACTTC
CASSLRMGQQETQYF
>TRBV5-5|TRBJ2-3|few|.
TGTGCCAGCAGCTTGGGGCGAGTGAGCACAGATACGCAGTATTTT
CASSLGRVSTDTQYF
>TRBV2|TRBJ2-2|many|.
TGTGCCAGCAGACGGGCGCAGACGAACACCGGGGAGCTGTTTTTT
CASRRAQTNTGELFF
>TRBV12-3/TRBV12-4|TRBJ2-1|many|TRBD2
TGTGCCAGCAGTCCTCGATTTCTAGCGGGGGGGCAGAATGAGCAGTTCTTC
CASSPRFLAGGQNEQFF
>TRBV12-3/TRBV12-4|TRBJ2-7|.|TRBD2
TGTGCCAGCAGTTTCGTAAGCGGGGGGGCGATCTACGAGCAGTACTTC
CASSFVSGGAIYEQYF
>TRBV5-1|TRBJ2-3|many|TRBD2
TGCGCCAGCAGCTTGCAGCGGGGGGCAGATACGCAGTATTTT
CASSLQRGADTQYF
>TRBV28|TRBJ2-2|many|.
TGTGCCAGCAGTTTAACGGGACTCCAAAACACCGGGGAGCTGTTTTTT
CASSLTGLQNTGELFF
>TRBV4-2|TRBJ2-7|few|.
TGTGCCAGCAGCCGGGACCTCTACGAGCAGTACTTC
CASSRDLYEQYF
>TRBV7-7|TRBJ1-3|.|.
TGTGCCAGCAGCCCTGCAGGGACTGGAAACACCATATATTTT
CASSPAGTGNTIYF
>TRBV12-3/TRBV12-4|TRBJ2-1|many|.
TGTGCCAGCAGTTTCTCTGGGCCTAGCTACAATGAGCAGTTCTTC
CASSFSGPSYNEQFF
>TRBV11-3|TRBJ2-1|.|.
TGTGCCAGCAGCTTAGACCGGGACCAGCAGTTCTTC
CASSLDRDQQFF
>TRBV12-3/TRBV12-4|TRBJ2-3|.|.
TGTGCCAGCAGTTTATTCGGCGGAGCTAGCACAGATACGCAGTATTTT
CASSLFGGASTDTQYF